The T cell receptor beta chain under discussion was sequenced for a study of regulatory T cells in long-lasting Graves disease. Described time point: newly diagnosed GD, antithyroid drugs for less than 3 months. Generation of the TCR library employed RNA extracted from PBMCs. A few counts support this clonotype. CDR1 is MDHEN and CDR2 is SYDVKM in the germline V gene. The germline V and J ends were trimmed by 6 bases and 6 bases, with 14 bases remaining between them. The CDR3 runs 14 residues. Researchers made TCR beta libraries by using iRepertoire HTBI primers and running Arm-PCR on CDR3 regions. TCRdb fed the multiplex PCR reads into MiXCR, producing one record per CDR3 protein. The sample records 300,000 to 400,000 distinct CDR3 sequences, 16% being singletons. These data also featured in a second study, about T cells in Graves' hyperthyroidism and ophthalmopathy.

Sequences were derived from peripheral blood mononuclear cells (PBMCs), sampled at new diagnosis, from a patient treated with antithyroid drugs. The receptor was derived from a man in his forties with Graves disease. This sequence joins TRBV28 and TRBJ2-2; D is ambiguous. The CDR3 DNA follows: TGTGCCAGCAGCTCCCCCAGATTCGCCGGGGAGCTGTTTTTT. Translating gives CASSSPRFAGELFF.